This TCR beta chain was retrieved from a study of Ad26.COV2.S vaccination and SARS-CoV-2 variants. Only in-frame clones appear in the TCRdb table, and some are missing; sequencing was by immunoSEQ multiplex PCR. The table lists about 350,000 clones, around 83% of them singletons. The CDR3 is 15 residues long. V dropped 3 bases and J dropped 6 bases, with 14 bases sitting between them. From germline, CDR1 is MNHEY and CDR2 SMNVEV (reference sequence). Treatment meaning: approximately 18 received Ad26.COV2.S at low or high dose, single or two shots; several received placebo; per-sample allocation not given. The investigators took samples on day 63 after the first vaccine or placebo injection.

The input for sequencing was peripheral blood, taken in a trial of Ad26.COV2.S vaccine versus placebo. The receptor was isolated from a person aged 18-65 years who received the Ad26.COV2.S COVID-19 vaccine or a placebo. The gene calls are TRBV27 and TRBJ2-2, with a tentative D call TRBD2 (5 bases). CDR3 DNA: TGTGCCAGCAGTTTCGTCCTAGCCGGCGCCGGGGAGCTGTTTTTT. This gives the protein CASSFVLAGAGELFF.